This T cell receptor (beta chain) was recorded in a study of B cell selection in AIRE deficiency. Conventional CD4 T cells were sorted as CD4+CD127+ cells. Controls came from healthy donors unrelated to patients. Study-level points and caveats: Healthy Tconv contained roughly two fifths of shared healthy Treg sequences; only TCRbeta sequenced.

Some clones are missing from TCRdb's copy, which holds only in-frame ones; the method was immunoSEQ multiplex PCR. The sample includes fewer than 30,000 clones, 95% to 96% of them seen just once. Germline CDR1 reads KGHSH; CDR2 reads LQKENI. The CDR3 sequence is 15 residues long. The J segment lost 5 bases and the V segment lost 4 bases, leaving 7 bases of the junction unmatched. Details on this clone: The antigen is undetermined.

The TCR originated in a human donor in good health. This chain connects TRBV18 to TRBJ2-1; 8 bases agree with TRBD1. Source material: CD4+CD127+ conventional T cells sorted from PBMCs. The chain's CDR3 is CASSRGTGTNNEQFF. CDR3 bases: TGTGCCAGCTCACGGGGGACAGGCACAAACAATGAGCAGTTCTTC.